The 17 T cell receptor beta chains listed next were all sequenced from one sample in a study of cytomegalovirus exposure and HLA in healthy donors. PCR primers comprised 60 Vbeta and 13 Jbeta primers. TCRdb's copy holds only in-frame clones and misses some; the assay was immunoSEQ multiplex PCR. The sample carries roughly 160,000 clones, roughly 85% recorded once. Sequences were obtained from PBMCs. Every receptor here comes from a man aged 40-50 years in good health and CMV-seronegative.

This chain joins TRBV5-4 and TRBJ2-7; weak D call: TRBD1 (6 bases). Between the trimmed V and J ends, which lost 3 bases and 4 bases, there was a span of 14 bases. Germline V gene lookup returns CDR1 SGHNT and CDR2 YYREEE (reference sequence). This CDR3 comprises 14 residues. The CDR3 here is CASSSTWGPYEQYF. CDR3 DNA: TGTGCCAGCAGCTCGACCTGGGGGCCGTACGAGCAGTACTTC. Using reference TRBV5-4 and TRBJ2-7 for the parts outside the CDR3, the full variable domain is ETGVTQSPTHLIKTRGQQVTLRCSSQSGHNTVSWYQQALGQGPQFIFQYYREEENGRGNFPPRFSGLQFPNYSSELNVNALELDDSALYLCASSSTWGPYEQYFGPGTRLTVT.

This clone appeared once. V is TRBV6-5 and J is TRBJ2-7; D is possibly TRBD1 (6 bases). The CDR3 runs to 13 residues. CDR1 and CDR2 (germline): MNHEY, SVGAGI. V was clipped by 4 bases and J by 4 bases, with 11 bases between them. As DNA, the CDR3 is TGTGCCAGCAGTTTGCAGGGGAGTTACGAGCAGTACTTC. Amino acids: CASSLQGSYEQYF.

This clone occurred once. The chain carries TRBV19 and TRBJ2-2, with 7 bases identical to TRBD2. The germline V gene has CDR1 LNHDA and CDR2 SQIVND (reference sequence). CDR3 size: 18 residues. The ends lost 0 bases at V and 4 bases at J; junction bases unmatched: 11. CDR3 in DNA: TGTGCCAGTAGTATAGAGGGGGGAGGCGGGAGTATCACCGGGGAGCTGTTTTTT. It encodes CASSIEGGGGSITGELFF.

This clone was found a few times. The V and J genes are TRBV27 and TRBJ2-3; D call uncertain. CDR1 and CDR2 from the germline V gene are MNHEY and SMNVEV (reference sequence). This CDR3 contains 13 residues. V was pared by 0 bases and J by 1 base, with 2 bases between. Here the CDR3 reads CASSLSGTDTQYF. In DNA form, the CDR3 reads TGTGCCAGCAGTTTATCCGGCACAGATACGCAGTATTTT.

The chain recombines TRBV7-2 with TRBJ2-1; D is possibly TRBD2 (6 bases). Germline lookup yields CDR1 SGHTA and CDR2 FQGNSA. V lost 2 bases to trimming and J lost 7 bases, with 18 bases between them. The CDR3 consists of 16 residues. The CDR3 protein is CASSLFLDYRLNEQFF. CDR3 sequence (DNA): TGTGCCAGCAGCTTATTTCTGGACTATCGTTTGAATGAGCAGTTCTTC.

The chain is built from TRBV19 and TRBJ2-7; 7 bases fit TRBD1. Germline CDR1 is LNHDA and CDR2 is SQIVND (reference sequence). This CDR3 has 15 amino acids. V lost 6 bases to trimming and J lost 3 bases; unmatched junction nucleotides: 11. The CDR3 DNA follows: TGTGCCAGTAGCCAGGGGAGAGGGGGCTTCTACGAGCAGTACTTC. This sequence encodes CASSQGRGGFYEQYF.

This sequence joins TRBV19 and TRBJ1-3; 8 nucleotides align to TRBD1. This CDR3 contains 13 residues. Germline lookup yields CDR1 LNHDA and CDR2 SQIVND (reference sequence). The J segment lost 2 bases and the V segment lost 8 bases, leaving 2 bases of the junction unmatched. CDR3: CASRTGPGNTIYF. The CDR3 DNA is TGTGCCAGTCGGACAGGGCCTGGAAACACCATATATTTT.

CDR3 in amino acids: CASSDRGRSDEQFF. CDR3 coding DNA: TGTGCCAGCAGCGATCGCGGGAGGTCAGATGAGCAGTTCTTC. The chain is built from TRBV9 and TRBJ2-1; 8 nucleotides align to TRBD2. CDR1 SGDLS and CDR2 YYNGEE come from the germline V gene. This CDR3 region has 14 residues. Trimming cost V 3 bases and J 8 bases; bases outside gene matches: 7.

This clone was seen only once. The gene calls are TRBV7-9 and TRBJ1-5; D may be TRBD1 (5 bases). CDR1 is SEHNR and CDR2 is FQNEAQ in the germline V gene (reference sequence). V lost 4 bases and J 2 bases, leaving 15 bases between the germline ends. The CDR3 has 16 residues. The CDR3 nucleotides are TGTGCCAGCAGCTCCTTCAACGCCAGGGGCAATCAGCCCCAGCATTTT. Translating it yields CASSSFNARGNQPQHF.

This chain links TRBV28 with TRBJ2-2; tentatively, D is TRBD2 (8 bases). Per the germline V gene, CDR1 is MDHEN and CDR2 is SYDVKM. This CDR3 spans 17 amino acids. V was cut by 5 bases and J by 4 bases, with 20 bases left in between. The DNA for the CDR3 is TGTGCCAGCAGTACGCCGGGAGGGGGCGTTTCCACCGGGGAGCTGTTTTTT. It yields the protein CASSTPGGGVSTGELFF.

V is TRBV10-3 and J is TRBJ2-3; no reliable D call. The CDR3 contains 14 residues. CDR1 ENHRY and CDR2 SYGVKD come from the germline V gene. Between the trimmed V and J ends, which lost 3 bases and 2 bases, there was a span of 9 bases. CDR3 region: CAISDVQFTDTQYF. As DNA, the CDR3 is TGTGCCATCAGTGACGTACAGTTCACAGATACGCAGTATTTT.

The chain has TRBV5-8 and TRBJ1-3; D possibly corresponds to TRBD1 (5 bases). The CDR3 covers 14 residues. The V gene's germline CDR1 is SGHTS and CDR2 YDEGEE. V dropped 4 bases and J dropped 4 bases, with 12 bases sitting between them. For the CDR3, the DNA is TGTGCCAGCAGCGGCCGCGGGGGAGGAAACACCATATATTTT. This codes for CASSGRGGGNTIYF.

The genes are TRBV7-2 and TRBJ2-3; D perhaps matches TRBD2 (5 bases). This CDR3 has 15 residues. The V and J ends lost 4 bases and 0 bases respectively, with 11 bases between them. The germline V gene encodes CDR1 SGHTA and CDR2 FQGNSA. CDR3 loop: CASSSMRASTDTQYF. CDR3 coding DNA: TGTGCCAGCAGCTCAATGAGGGCTAGCACAGATACGCAGTATTTT. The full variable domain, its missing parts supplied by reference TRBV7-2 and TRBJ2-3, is GAGVSQSPSNKVTEKGKDVELRCDPISGHTALYWYRQSLGQGLEFLIYFQGNSAPDKSGLPSDRFSAERTGGSVSTLTIQRTQQEDSAVYLCASSSMRASTDTQYFGPGTRLTVL.

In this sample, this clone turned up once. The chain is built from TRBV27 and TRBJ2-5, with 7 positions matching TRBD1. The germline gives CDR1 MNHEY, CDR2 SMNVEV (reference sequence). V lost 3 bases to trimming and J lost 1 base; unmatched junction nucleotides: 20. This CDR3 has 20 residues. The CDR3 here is CASSLLRTGVKGSGQETQYF. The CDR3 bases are TGTGCCAGCAGTTTGCTACGAACAGGGGTAAAAGGGTCCGGCCAAGAGACCCAGTACTTC.

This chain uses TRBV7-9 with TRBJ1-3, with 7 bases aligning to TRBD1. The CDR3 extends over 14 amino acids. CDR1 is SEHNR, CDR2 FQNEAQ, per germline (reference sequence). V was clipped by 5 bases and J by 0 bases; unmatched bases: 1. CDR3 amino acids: CASSRTGSGNTIYF. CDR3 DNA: TGTGCCAGCAGCCGGACAGGCTCTGGAAACACCATATATTTT.

CDR3 sequence (DNA): TGTGCCAGCATTGGGGTCCGGCGGGCTCAAGCTTTCTTT. This encodes CASIGVRRAQAFF. The chain is built from TRBV21-1 and TRBJ1-1. TRBV21-1 is given as a pseudogene. This CDR3 is built from 13 residues.

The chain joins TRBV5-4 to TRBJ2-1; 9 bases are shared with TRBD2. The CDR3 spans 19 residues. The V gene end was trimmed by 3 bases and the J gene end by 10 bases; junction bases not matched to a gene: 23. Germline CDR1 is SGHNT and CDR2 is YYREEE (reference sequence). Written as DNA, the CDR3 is TGTGCCAGCAGCTCAAGGCTGGGGCTAGCGGGGCTCTCCTCGGGGGAGCAGTTCTTC. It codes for CASSSRLGLAGLSSGEQFF.